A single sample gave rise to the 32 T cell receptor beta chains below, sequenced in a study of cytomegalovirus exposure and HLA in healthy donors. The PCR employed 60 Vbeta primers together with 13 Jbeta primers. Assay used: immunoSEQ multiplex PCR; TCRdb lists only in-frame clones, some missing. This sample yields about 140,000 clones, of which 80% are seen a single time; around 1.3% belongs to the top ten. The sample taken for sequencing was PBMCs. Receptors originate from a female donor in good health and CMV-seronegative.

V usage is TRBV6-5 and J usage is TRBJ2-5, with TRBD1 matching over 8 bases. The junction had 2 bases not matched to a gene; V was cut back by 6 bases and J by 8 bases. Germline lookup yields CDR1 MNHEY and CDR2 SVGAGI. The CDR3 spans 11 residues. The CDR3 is CASSTGGTQYF. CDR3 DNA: TGTGCCAGCAGCACAGGGGGTACCCAGTACTTC.

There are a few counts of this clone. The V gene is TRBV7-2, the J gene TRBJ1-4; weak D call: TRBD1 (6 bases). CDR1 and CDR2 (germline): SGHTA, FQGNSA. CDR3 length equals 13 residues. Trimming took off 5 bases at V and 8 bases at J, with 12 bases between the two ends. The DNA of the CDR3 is TGTGCCAGCAGCGCCCACAGGGAGGAAAAACTGTTTTTT. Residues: CASSAHREEKLFF.

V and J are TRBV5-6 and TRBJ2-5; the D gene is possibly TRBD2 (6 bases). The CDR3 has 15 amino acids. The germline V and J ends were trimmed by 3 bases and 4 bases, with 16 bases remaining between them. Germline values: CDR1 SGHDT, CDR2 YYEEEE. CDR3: CASSSPQGAGETQYF. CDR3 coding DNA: TGTGCCAGCAGCTCCCCCCAAGGAGCGGGAGAGACCCAGTACTTC.

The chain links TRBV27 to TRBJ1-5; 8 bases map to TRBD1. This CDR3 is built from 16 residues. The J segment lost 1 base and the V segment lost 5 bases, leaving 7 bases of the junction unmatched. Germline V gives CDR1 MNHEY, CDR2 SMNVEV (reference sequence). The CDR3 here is CASSPQTGVSNQPQHF. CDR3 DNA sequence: TGTGCCAGCAGTCCCCAGACAGGGGTGAGCAATCAGCCCCAGCATTTT.

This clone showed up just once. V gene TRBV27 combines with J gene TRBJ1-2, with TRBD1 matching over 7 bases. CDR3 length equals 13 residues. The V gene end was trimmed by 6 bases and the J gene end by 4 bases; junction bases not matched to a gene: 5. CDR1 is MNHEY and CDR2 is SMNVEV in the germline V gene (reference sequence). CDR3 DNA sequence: TGTGCCAGCAGCCGACAGGGTGCCTATGGCTACACCTTC. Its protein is CASSRQGAYGYTF.

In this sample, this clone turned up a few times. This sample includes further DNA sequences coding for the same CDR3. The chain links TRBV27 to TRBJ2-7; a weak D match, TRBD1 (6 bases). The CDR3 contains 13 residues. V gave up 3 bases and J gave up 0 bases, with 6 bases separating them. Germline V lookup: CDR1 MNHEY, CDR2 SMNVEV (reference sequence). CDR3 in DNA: TGTGCCAGCAGTTTGACAGGCTCCTACGAGCAGTACTTC. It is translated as CASSLTGSYEQYF.

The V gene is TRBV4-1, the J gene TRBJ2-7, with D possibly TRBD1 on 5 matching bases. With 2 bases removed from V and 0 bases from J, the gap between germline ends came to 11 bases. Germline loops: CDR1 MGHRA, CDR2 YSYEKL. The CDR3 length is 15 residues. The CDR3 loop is CASSQNRQSSYEQYF. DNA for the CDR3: TGCGCCAGCAGCCAAAACAGACAGTCCTCCTACGAGCAGTACTTC.

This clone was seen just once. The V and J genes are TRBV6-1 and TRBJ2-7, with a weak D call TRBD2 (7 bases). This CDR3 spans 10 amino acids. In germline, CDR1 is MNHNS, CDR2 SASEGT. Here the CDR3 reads CAGGAGEQYF. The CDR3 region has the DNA TGTGCGGGGGGGGCAGGCGAGCAGTACTTC.

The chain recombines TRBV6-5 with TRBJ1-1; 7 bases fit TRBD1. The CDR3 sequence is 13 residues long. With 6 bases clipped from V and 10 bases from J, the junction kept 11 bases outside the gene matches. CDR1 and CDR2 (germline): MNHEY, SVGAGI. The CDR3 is CASRCAGQERAFF. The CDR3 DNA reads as TGTGCCAGCAGGTGTGCCGGACAGGAGAGAGCTTTCTTT.

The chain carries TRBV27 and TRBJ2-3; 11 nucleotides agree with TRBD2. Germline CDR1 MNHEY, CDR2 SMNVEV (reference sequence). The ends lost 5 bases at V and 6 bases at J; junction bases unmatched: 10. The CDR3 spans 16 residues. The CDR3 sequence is CASSPYRSGGADTQYF. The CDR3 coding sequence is TGTGCCAGCAGTCCCTACCGTAGCGGGGGGGCGGATACGCAGTATTTT.

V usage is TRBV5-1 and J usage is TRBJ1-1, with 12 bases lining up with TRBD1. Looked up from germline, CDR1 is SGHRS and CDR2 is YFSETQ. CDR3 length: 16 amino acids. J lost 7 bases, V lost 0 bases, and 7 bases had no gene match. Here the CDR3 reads CASSLAGTGGQVEAFF. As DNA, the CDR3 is TGCGCCAGCAGCTTGGCCGGGACAGGGGGCCAGGTTGAAGCTTTCTTT.

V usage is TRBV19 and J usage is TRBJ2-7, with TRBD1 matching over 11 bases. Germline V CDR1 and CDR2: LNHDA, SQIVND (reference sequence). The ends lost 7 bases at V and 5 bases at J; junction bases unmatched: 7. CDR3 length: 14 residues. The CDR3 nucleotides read TGTGCCAGTAAAGGAGGACAGGGGGCGAACGAGCAGTACTTC. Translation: CASKGGQGANEQYF.

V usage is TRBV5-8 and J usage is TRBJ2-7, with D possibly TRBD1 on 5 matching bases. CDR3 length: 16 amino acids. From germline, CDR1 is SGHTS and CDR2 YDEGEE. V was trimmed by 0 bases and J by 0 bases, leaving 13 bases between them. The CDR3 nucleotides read TGTGCCAGCAGCTTGGCCCCGCGACAGAGCTCCTACGAGCAGTACTTC. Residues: CASSLAPRQSSYEQYF. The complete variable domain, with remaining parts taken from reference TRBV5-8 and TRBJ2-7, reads EAGVTQSPTHLIKTRGQQATLRCSPISGHTSVYWYQQALGLGLQFLLWYDEGEERNRGNFPPRFSGRQFPNYSSELNVNALELEDSALYLCASSLAPRQSSYEQYFGPGTRLTVT.

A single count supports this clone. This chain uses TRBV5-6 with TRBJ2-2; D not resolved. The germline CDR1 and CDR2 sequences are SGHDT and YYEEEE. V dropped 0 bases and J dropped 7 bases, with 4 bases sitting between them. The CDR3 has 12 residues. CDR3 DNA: TGTGCCAGCAGCTTGGGAGGCGGGGAGCTGTTTTTT. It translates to CASSLGGGELFF.

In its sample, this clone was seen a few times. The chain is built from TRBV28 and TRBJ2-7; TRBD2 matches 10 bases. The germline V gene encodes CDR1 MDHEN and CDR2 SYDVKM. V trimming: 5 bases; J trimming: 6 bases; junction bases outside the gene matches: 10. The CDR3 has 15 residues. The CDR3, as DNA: TGTGCCAGCAGTCAACGGACTAGCGGACCTCGCGAGCAGTACTTC. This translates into CASSQRTSGPREQYF. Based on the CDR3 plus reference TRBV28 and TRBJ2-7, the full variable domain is DVKVTQSSRYLVKRTGEKVFLECVQDMDHENMFWYRQDPGLGLRLIYFSYDVKMKEKGDIPEGYSVSREKKERFSLILESASTNQTSMYLCASSQRTSGPREQYFGPGTRLTVT.

This CDR3 is CASSQAPGLAFPEQYF. The CDR3 DNA follows: TGCGCCAGCAGCCAAGCTCCGGGACTAGCGTTCCCCGAGCAGTACTTC. The chain couples TRBV4-1 to TRBJ2-7, with TRBD2 matching over 10 bases. CDR3 size: 16 residues. Germline-derived CDR1 and CDR2 are MGHRA and YSYEKL. V shed 1 base, J shed 6 bases, and the junction held 9 bases outside the gene matches.

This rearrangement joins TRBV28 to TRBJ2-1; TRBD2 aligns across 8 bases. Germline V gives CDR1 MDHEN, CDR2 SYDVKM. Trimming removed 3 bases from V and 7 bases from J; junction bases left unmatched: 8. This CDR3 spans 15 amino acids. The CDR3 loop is CASSLLTGGPNEQFF. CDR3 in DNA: TGTGCCAGCAGTTTGTTAACGGGAGGGCCTAATGAGCAGTTCTTC.

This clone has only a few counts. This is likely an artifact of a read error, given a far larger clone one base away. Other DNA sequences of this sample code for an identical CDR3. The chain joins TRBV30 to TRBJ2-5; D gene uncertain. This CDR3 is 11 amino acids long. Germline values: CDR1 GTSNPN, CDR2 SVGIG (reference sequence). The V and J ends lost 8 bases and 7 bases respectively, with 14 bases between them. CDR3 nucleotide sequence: TGTGCCAGTCCTCACGGCGGGACCCAGTACTTC. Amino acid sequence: CASPHGGTQYF.

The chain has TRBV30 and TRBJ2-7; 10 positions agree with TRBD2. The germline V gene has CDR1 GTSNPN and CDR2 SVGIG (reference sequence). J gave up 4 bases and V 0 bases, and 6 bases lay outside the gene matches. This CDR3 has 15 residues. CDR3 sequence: CAWSVILAGPYEQYF. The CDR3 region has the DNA TGTGCCTGGAGTGTAATACTAGCGGGACCATACGAGCAGTACTTC.

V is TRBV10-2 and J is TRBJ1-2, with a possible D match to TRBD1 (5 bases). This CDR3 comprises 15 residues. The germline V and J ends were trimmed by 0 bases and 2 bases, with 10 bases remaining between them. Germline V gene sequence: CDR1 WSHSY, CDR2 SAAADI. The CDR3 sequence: CASSESSGMNYGYTF. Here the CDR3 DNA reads TGCGCCAGCAGTGAGTCTTCAGGGATGAACTATGGCTACACCTTC.

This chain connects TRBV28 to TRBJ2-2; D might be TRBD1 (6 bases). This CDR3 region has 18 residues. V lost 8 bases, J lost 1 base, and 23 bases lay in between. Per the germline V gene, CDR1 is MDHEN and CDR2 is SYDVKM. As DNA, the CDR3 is TGTGCCAGCCAAGATCTTTACGGCAGGGGAGAGAACACCGGGGAGCTGTTTTTT. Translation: CASQDLYGRGENTGELFF.

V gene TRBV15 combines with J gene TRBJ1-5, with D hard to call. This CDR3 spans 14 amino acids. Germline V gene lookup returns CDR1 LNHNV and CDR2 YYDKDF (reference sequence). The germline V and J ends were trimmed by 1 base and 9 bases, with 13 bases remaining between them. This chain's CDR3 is CATSRGYAGWPQHF. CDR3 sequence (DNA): TGTGCCACCAGCAGAGGTTATGCGGGGTGGCCCCAGCATTTT.

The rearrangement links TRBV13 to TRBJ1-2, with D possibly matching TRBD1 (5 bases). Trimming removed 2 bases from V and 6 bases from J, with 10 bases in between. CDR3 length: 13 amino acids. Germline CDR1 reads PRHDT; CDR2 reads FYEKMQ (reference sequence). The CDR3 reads CASSLSTGDGYTF. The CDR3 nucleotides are TGTGCCAGCAGCTTATCAACAGGCGATGGCTACACCTTC.

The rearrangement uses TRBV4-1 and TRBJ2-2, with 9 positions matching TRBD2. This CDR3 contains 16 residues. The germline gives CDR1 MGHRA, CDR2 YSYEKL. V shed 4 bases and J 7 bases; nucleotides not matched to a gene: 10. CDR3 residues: CASSLSSGKGSGELFF. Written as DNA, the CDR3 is TGCGCCAGCAGCCTATCTAGCGGGAAAGGGAGCGGGGAGCTGTTTTTT.

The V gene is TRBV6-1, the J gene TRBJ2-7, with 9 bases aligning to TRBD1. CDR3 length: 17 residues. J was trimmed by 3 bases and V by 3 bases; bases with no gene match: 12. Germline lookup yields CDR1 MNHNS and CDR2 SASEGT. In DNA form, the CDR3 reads TGTGCCAGCAGTGACCTAACACAGGGGGCGCGGGTCTACGAGCAGTACTTC. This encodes CASSDLTQGARVYEQYF.

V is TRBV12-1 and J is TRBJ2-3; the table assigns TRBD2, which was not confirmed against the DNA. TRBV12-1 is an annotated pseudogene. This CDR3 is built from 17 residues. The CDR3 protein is CANFVREPDTDTDTQYF. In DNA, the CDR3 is TGTGCCAACTTTGTCCGGGAGCCTGACACCGACACAGATACGCAGTATTTT.

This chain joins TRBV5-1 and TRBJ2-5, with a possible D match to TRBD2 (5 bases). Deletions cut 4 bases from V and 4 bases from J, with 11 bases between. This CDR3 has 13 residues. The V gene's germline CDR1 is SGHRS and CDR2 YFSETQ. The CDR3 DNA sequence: TGCGCCAGCAGCCCCCAACTAGGAGAGACCCAGTACTTC. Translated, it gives CASSPQLGETQYF.

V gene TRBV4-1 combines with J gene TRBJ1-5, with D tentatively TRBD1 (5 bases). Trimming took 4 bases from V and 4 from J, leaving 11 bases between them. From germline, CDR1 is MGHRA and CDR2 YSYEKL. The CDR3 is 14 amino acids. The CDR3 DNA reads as TGCGCCAGCAGCCTGACAGATTCGAATCAGCCCCAGCATTTT. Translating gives CASSLTDSNQPQHF.

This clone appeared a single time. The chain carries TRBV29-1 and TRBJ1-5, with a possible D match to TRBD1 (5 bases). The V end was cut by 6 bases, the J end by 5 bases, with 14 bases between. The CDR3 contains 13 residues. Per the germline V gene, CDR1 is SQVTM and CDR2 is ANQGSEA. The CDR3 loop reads CSVQTAKYQPQHF. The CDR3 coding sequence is TGCAGCGTCCAGACAGCAAAGTATCAGCCCCAGCATTTT.

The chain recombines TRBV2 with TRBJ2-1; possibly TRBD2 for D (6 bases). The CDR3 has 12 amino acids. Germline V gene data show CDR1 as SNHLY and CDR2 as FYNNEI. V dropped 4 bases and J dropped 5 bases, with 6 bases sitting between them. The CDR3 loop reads CASSGEDNEQFF. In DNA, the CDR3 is TGTGCCAGCAGTGGGGAGGACAATGAGCAGTTCTTC.

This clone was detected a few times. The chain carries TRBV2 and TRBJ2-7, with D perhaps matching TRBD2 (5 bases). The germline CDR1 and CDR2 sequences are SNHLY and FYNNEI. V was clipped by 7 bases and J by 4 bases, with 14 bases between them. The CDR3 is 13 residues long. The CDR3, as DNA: TGTGCCAGCATGGGAGCTGCCCGTTACGAGCAGTACTTC. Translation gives CASMGAARYEQYF.

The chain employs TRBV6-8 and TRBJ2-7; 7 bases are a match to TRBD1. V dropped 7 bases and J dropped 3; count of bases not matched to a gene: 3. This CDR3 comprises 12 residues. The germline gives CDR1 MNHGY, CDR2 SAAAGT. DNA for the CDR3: TGTGCCAGCAAGGCAGGGGGCTACGAGCAGTACTTC. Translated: CASKAGGYEQYF.